This T cell receptor (beta chain) was profiled in a study of blood T cell repertoires in COVID-19. At the level of the study: Some COVID-19 samples were acute and others convalescent; all came from the United States, Italy and Spain. T cells, B-cell-depleted T cells, or PBMCs provided the cDNA or gDNA that served as material.

Original methodology: Estimation of nucleated cell counts relied on the amplification of reference gene primers. Produced via immunoSEQ multiplex PCR; TCRdb's table is partial and in-frame only. The V and J calls and clone size were taken over from that table, and D and trimming were inferred from the DNA. The sample records about 190,000 clones, over 70% being singletons. Germline CDR1 KGHDR, CDR2 SFDVKD. This CDR3 is 16 amino acids long. With 2 bases clipped from V and 5 bases from J, the junction kept 4 bases outside the gene matches. The chain combines TRBV24-1 with TRBJ2-7, with 14 bases aligning to TRBD2. The TCR comes from a man in his fifties or sixties with acute or convalescent COVID-19. The material sequenced was peripheral blood. In nucleotides, the CDR3 is TGTGCCACCAGTGATTCAGGACTAGCGGGAGGAAACGAGCAGTACTTC. Encoded protein: CATSDSGLAGGNEQYF.